This T cell receptor (beta chain) was documented in a study of blood T cells in healthy people across ages. With a J-beta primer mix and a sample-barcoded 5' primer, a second PCR ran about 7 to 12 cycles. Sequencing of every sample gave 3 million or more CDR3-containing paired-end reads. MiXCR, run by TCRdb on the 5' RACE reads, gives a single entry per CDR3 protein. The sample has hundreds of thousands of distinct CDR3 sequences, about 59% seen once; the top ten hold about a quarter. Study outcomes and limitations: Total diversity from one million sequenced T cells was likely underestimated.

A remark on this clonotype: Its antigen is not identified.

Trimming removed 0 bases at V and 7 bases at J, with 19 bases between. CDR1 DFQATT and CDR2 SNEGSKA come from the germline V gene (reference sequence). The CDR3 contains 16 residues. It was ten milliliters of peripheral blood that were drawn from each donor. Source material: blood. This sequence originates from a man aged 25-45 years in good health. The rearrangement uses TRBV20-1 and TRBJ2-1; possible D gene TRBD2, 6 bases. CDR3 region: CSARDWRGPYNNEQFF. As DNA, the CDR3 is TGCAGTGCTAGAGATTGGCGGGGCCCCTACAATAATGAGCAGTTCTTC.